The entry below gives a single T cell receptor beta chain sequence along with its context. Germline V CDR1 and CDR2: MDHEN, SYDVKM. The CDR3 extends over 16 amino acids. The V and J ends lost 6 bases and 4 bases respectively, with 18 bases between them. The entry originates in a study of immune evolution from preneoplasia to lung adenocarcinoma. Generated by immunoSEQ multiplex PCR, the TCRdb table keeps only in-frame clones and is missing some. Here the sample spans thousands of clones, more than 60% being singletons. Patient tissue came from resections in Japan or China, 2014–2017. Histologic diagnosis was independently verified by two lung pathologists.

Material for sequencing was FFPE minimally invasive lung adenocarcinoma tissue. The receptor was derived from a person aged 50 or older with lung adenocarcinoma. This rearrangement joins TRBV28 to TRBJ1-4; D not certain. The CDR3 region is CASSTRLNLGNEKLFF. The DNA of the CDR3 is TGTGCCAGCAGCACCCGCCTCAACCTCGGTAATGAAAAACTGTTTTTT.